Following are 3 T cell receptor beta chains from one sample sequenced in a study of cytomegalovirus exposure and HLA in healthy donors. PCR employed 60 Vbeta and 13 Jbeta primers. The protocol was immunoSEQ multiplex PCR, while the TCRdb copy is restricted to in-frame clones and leaves out a portion. The sample yields 250,000 to 350,000 clones, 80% to 90% seen once. The sample taken for sequencing was PBMCs. The receptors were gathered from a man aged 35 to 55 in good health and CMV-seropositive.

This clone has only a few counts. The V and J genes are TRBV6-1 and TRBJ2-5; D perhaps matches TRBD1 (7 bases). Deletions cut 6 bases from V and 4 bases from J, with 12 bases between. Per germline, CDR1 MNHNS and CDR2 SASEGT. CDR3 length: 13 residues. CDR3 in amino acids: CASSSQGGETQYF. The CDR3, as DNA: TGTGCCAGCAGCTCGCAGGGGGGAGAGACCCAGTACTTC.

The rearrangement uses TRBV7-9 and TRBJ2-5; D might be TRBD1 (6 bases). The germline CDR1 and CDR2 sequences are SEHNR and FQNEAQ (reference sequence). The CDR3 spans 15 residues. Trimming pared 1 base from V and 1 base from J, leaving 10 bases between. The CDR3 sequence: CASSLGQAFQETQYF. CDR3 DNA: TGTGCCAGCAGCTTAGGACAGGCTTTCCAAGAGACCCAGTACTTC.

Here the CDR3 reads CASSRPTSGRSNTGELFF. For the CDR3, the DNA is TGCGCCAGCAGCCGCCCGACTAGCGGGAGGTCGAACACCGGGGAGCTGTTTTTT. The chain combines TRBV4-1 with TRBJ2-2, with 13 bases identical to TRBD2. With 4 bases clipped from V and 0 bases from J, the junction kept 5 bases outside the gene matches. Germline V gives CDR1 MGHRA, CDR2 YSYEKL. The CDR3 loop spans 18 amino acids.